The sequence of this T cell receptor beta chain was determined in a study of blood T cell repertoires in COVID-19. Study details: The United States, Italy and Spain supplied acute and convalescent COVID-19 samples.

Per the germline V gene, CDR1 is KGHSH and CDR2 is LQKENI. The CDR3 covers 14 residues. V lost 6 bases and J 2 bases, leaving 10 bases between the germline ends. The authors' processing: Estimated nucleated cell counts came from reference gene primer amplification. Libraries were prepared by immunoSEQ multiplex PCR; TCRdb keeps only in-frame clonotypes and omits some of them. That table is the source of V, J and clone size, and D and trimming were worked out from the DNA. The sample lists around 26,000 clones, roughly 80% occurring once. The sequence derives from an elderly woman with acute or convalescent COVID-19. Sequencing input: peripheral blood. The chain has TRBV18 and TRBJ1-4; unclear D gene. CDR3 bases: TGTGCCAGCTCGCCCGTACGGACTAATGAAAAACTGTTTTTT. Translation: CASSPVRTNEKLFF.